Here is one TCR beta chain with its context. Other DNA variants within this sample encode the same CDR3. The CDR3 runs to 14 residues. The germline V gene has CDR1 SEHNR and CDR2 FQNEAQ (reference sequence). Between the trimmed V and J ends, which lost 1 base and 0 bases, there was a span of 6 bases. The protocol was immunoSEQ multiplex PCR, while the TCRdb copy is restricted to in-frame clones and leaves out a portion. Among almost 50,000 clones, about 91% were seen once, and the ten largest hold around 0.38%. This sample stems from a study of T cell changes during pregnancy in multiple sclerosis. The chain carries TRBV7-9 and TRBJ1-1; D call uncertain. The specimen was CD4+ T cells from peripheral blood mononuclear cells, collected in the second trimester of pregnancy. The TCR originated in a female donor in good health, enrolled as a control in a pregnancy study. CDR3 loop: CASSLGRLNTEAFF. DNA for the CDR3: TGTGCCAGCAGCTTAGGGAGGTTGAACACTGAAGCTTTCTTT.